One sample yielded the 22 T cell receptor beta chains listed below, sequenced in a study of identical twins. TCRdb re-derived calls from the 5' RACE reads in MiXCR, one entry per CDR3 protein. Altogether some 97,000 distinct CDR3 sequences are present, 5.5% to 7% being singletons, with the ten largest covering 10% to 15%. Sequencing was carried out using memory T cells sorted from blood. The receptors shown here come from a woman between 45 and 60 years old in good health.

In its sample, this clonotype was seen a few times. The chain combines TRBV6-2 or TRBV6-3 with TRBJ2-1; possible D gene TRBD2, 6 bases. V lost 6 bases to trimming and J lost 9 bases, with 21 bases between them. This CDR3 spans 15 amino acids. Per the germline V gene, CDR1 is MNHEY and CDR2 is SVGEGT. The CDR3 sequence: CASRPGRLEIPEQFF. DNA for the CDR3: TGTGCCAGCAGGCCAGGGAGACTAGAGATCCCTGAGCAGTTCTTC.

There are a few counts of this clonotype. The chain recombines TRBV10-3 with TRBJ2-5, with D tentatively TRBD2 (6 bases). CDR3 length equals 14 residues. CDR1 and CDR2 from the germline V gene are ENHRY and SYGVKD. V was pared by 3 bases and J by 4 bases, with 12 bases between. The CDR3 bases are TGTGCCATCAGTGACGGGCGGGATAGAGAGACCCAGTACTTC. Translating it yields CAISDGRDRETQYF.

This clonotype has more than one count but fewer than ten. The rearrangement uses TRBV27 and TRBJ1-2; D might be TRBD1 (6 bases). The CDR3 has 16 amino acids. V gave up 1 base and J gave up 0 bases, with 12 bases separating them. The germline V gene has CDR1 MNHEY and CDR2 SMNVEV (reference sequence). This CDR3 is CASSLYGDTSNYGYTF. The CDR3 nucleotides are TGTGCCAGCAGTTTATATGGGGACACCTCTAACTATGGCTACACCTTC.

This clonotype occurred many times. The gene calls are TRBV7-8 and TRBJ2-1, with 13 bases lining up with TRBD2. CDR3 length: 16 residues. Germline-derived CDR1 and CDR2 are SGHVS and FQNEAQ. The trim removed 5 bases at V and 7 bases at J, leaving 8 bases unmatched. The CDR3 DNA sequence: TGTGCCAGCAGCCTTCGGACTAGCGGGAGTTGGAATGAGCAGTTCTTC. Translation gives CASSLRTSGSWNEQFF.

This clonotype was seen many times. The chain uses TRBV5-1 and TRBJ2-1, with D possibly matching TRBD2 (5 bases). The germline V and J ends were trimmed by 4 bases and 1 base, with 12 bases remaining between them. CDR1 and CDR2 from the germline V gene are SGHRS and YFSETQ. The CDR3 sequence is 15 residues long. Written as DNA, the CDR3 is TGCGCCAGCAGCCATCTCGGGGATTCCTACAATGAGCAGTTCTTC. This translates into CASSHLGDSYNEQFF. Full variable domain (missing parts from reference TRBV5-1 and TRBJ2-1): KAGVTQTPRYLIKTRGQQVTLSCSPISGHRSVSWYQQTPGQGLQFLFEYFSETQRNKGNFPGRFSGRQFSNSRSEMNVSTLELGDSALYLCASSHLGDSYNEQFFGPGTRLTVL.

The V and J genes are TRBV7-2 and TRBJ2-5, with 10 bases aligning to TRBD2. CDR3 size: 18 residues. Germline values: CDR1 SGHTA, CDR2 FQGNSA. J lost 2 bases, V lost 2 bases, and 11 bases had no gene match. The chain's CDR3 is CASSLSSFSGGGQETQYF. DNA of the CDR3: TGTGCCAGCAGCTTAAGTAGTTTCAGCGGGGGGGGGCAAGAGACCCAGTACTTC. Complete variable domain (other parts from reference TRBV7-2 and TRBJ2-5): GAGVSQSPSNKVTEKGKDVELRCDPISGHTALYWYRQSLGQGLEFLIYFQGNSAPDKSGLPSDRFSAERTGGSVSTLTIQRTQQEDSAVYLCASSLSSFSGGGQETQYFGPGTRLLVL.

Ten or more counts support this clonotype. J is TRBJ1-2 and V is TRBV12-3 or TRBV12-4; D is undetermined. This CDR3 has 14 residues. V was trimmed by 1 base and J by 4 bases, leaving 10 bases between them. As DNA, the CDR3 is TGTGCCAGCAGTTTAGGGCGGAGCGGCTATGGCTACACCTTC. It encodes CASSLGRSGYGYTF.

This clonotype was counted ten times or more. The chain combines TRBV3-1 with TRBJ2-2; D possibly corresponds to TRBD2 (7 bases). Trimming left V 1 base short and J 6 bases short, with 9 bases between. This CDR3 is 14 amino acids long. The germline V gene encodes CDR1 LGHDT and CDR2 YNNKEL (reference sequence). CDR3 nucleotides: TGTGCCAGCAGCCAAGGGGAGGGGGCCGGGGAGCTGTTTTTT. Translating gives CASSQGEGAGELFF.

There are a few counts of this clonotype. The chain has TRBV3-1 and TRBJ2-1, with 10 nucleotides matching TRBD2. The germline CDR1 and CDR2 sequences are LGHDT and YNNKEL (reference sequence). The CDR3 sequence is 15 residues long. J lost 6 bases, V lost 4 bases, and 6 bases had no gene match. In DNA, the CDR3 is TGTGCCAGCAGCCCCTACTCTAGCGGGAGCAATGAGCAGTTCTTC. Translation gives CASSPYSSGSNEQFF.

The rearrangement links TRBV11-3 to TRBJ2-1; the match to TRBD2 covers 14 bases. Germline CDR1 and CDR2: SGHNT and YENEEA. V lost 3 bases and J lost 12; bases outside the gene matches: 4. The CDR3 is 14 amino acids. The CDR3 DNA reads as TGTGCCAGCAGCTTGTCGGGACTAGCGGGAGCGCAGTTCTTC. This gives the protein CASSLSGLAGAQFF.

J is TRBJ1-5 and V is TRBV7-2, with D maybe TRBD1 (5 bases). The germline CDR1 and CDR2 sequences are SGHTA and FQGNSA. Trimming removed 4 bases from V and 2 bases from J, with 6 bases in between. CDR3 length: 13 amino acids. Written as DNA, the CDR3 is TGTGCCAGCAGCTCCAGGGGCAATCAGCCCCAGCATTTT. Translation: CASSSRGNQPQHF. The whole variable domain, filled in from reference TRBV7-2 and TRBJ1-5, reads GAGVSQSPSNKVTEKGKDVELRCDPISGHTALYWYRQSLGQGLEFLIYFQGNSAPDKSGLPSDRFSAERTGGSVSTLTIQRTQQEDSAVYLCASSSRGNQPQHFGDGTRLSIL.

Only a few counts were recorded for this clonotype. V gene TRBV20-1 combines with J gene TRBJ2-6, with 7 bases aligning to TRBD1. The trim removed 3 bases at V and 4 bases at J, leaving 9 bases unmatched. There are 16 residues in the CDR3. Germline loops: CDR1 DFQATT, CDR2 SNEGSKA (reference sequence). The CDR3 reads CSASGDRVTGANVLTF. The CDR3 DNA reads as TGCAGTGCTAGCGGCGACAGGGTGACCGGGGCCAACGTCCTGACTTTC.

Ten or more counts support this clonotype. The rearrangement links TRBV27 to TRBJ1-2, with a tentative D call TRBD1 (5 bases). This CDR3 comprises 14 residues. The ends were cut back, 5 bases at V and 7 bases at J, with 17 bases in the middle. The germline V gene has CDR1 MNHEY and CDR2 SMNVEV (reference sequence). CDR3 protein: CASSTGTVGSGYTF. The DNA of the CDR3 is TGTGCCAGCAGTACTGGGACGGTGGGGAGTGGCTACACCTTC.

At least ten counts were recorded for this clonotype. This rearrangement joins TRBV5-6 to TRBJ2-3, with D possibly being TRBD1 (6 bases). The germline V gene has CDR1 SGHDT and CDR2 YYEEEE. The CDR3 is 13 amino acids. Trimming stripped 5 bases from V and 2 bases from J, with 9 bases between. In nucleotides, the CDR3 is TGTGCCAGCAGGAGGGACAACACAGATACGCAGTATTTT. As protein: CASRRDNTDTQYF.

The gene calls are TRBV7-2 and TRBJ1-5; a weak D match, TRBD1 (5 bases). Germline V CDR1 and CDR2: SGHTA, FQGNSA. The CDR3 sequence is 14 residues long. V lost 1 base to trimming and J lost 5 bases, with 9 bases between them. The CDR3 region is CASSLEDSHQPQHF. The CDR3, as DNA: TGTGCCAGCAGCTTAGAAGACAGCCATCAGCCCCAGCATTTT.

The sample holds many counts of this clonotype. The chain combines TRBV5-1 with TRBJ1-6; a possible D gene is TRBD1 (5 bases). CDR3 length equals 15 residues. Germline CDR1 reads SGHRS; CDR2 reads YFSETQ. The V end was cut by 0 bases, the J end by 9 bases, with 13 bases between. The CDR3 DNA is TGCGCCAGCAGCTTGGAGCCAGGGAGGGGTTCACCCCTCCACTTT. It translates to CASSLEPGRGSPLHF.

V gene TRBV2 combines with J gene TRBJ2-5, with a possible D match to TRBD1 (6 bases). The CDR3 is made up of 12 amino acids. V was shortened by 8 bases and J by 5 bases, with 12 bases between the two germline ends. Germline V gene sequence: CDR1 SNHLY, CDR2 FYNNEI. The CDR3 region is CASERGWETQYF. The CDR3 DNA is TGTGCCAGCGAAAGGGGGTGGGAGACCCAGTACTTC.

This clonotype has a count of ten or more. The chain couples TRBV12-3 or TRBV12-4 to TRBJ2-5; D possibly corresponds to TRBD2 (6 bases). V was shortened by 2 bases and J by 4 bases, with 14 bases between the two germline ends. The CDR3 is 15 amino acids. The CDR3 region is CASSLRLGGVETQYF. CDR3 DNA sequence: TGTGCCAGCAGTTTAAGGCTCGGAGGGGTAGAGACCCAGTACTTC.

There are many counts of this clonotype. This rearrangement joins TRBV5-6 to TRBJ2-2; 10 bases fit TRBD2. The CDR3 totals 16 residues. CDR1 SGHDT and CDR2 YYEEEE come from the germline V gene. Trimming at V came to 0 bases and at J to 5 bases, leaving 4 bases not matched to a gene. The CDR3 is CASSLADSGRTGELFF. CDR3 DNA sequence: TGTGCCAGCAGCTTGGCGGATAGCGGGAGGACCGGGGAGCTGTTTTTT.

This clonotype appeared many times. V usage is TRBV7-2 and J usage is TRBJ2-1; D ambiguous. The germline CDR1 and CDR2 sequences are SGHTA and FQGNSA. The CDR3 covers 13 residues. Trimming took off 4 bases at V and 16 bases at J, with 20 bases between the two ends. The CDR3 region has the DNA TGTGCCAGCAGCTGGCGGCCGGGCCATGAGCGTTTCTTC. This codes for CASSWRPGHERFF.

CDR3 region: CASSQVVTSGRDTQYF. The DNA for the CDR3 is TGCGCCAGCAGCCAAGTGGTGACTAGCGGGAGGGATACGCAGTATTTT. V is TRBV4-1 and J is TRBJ2-3, with 13 positions matching TRBD2. This CDR3 region has 16 residues. Trimming at V came to 1 base and at J to 6 bases, leaving 4 bases not matched to a gene. CDR1 and CDR2 (germline): MGHRA, YSYEKL.

The rearrangement joins TRBV7-2 to TRBJ2-1, with 7 bases fitting TRBD1. The trim removed 3 bases at V and 9 bases at J, leaving 11 bases unmatched. The germline V gene has CDR1 SGHTA and CDR2 FQGNSA. CDR3 length: 15 amino acids. The CDR3 region is CASSFRQGRAVEQFF. Written as DNA, the CDR3 is TGTGCCAGCAGCTTCAGACAGGGTAGAGCGGTTGAGCAGTTCTTC. The full variable domain, in which reference TRBV7-2 and TRBJ2-1 provide the parts outside the CDR3, is GAGVSQSPSNKVTEKGKDVELRCDPISGHTALYWYRQSLGQGLEFLIYFQGNSAPDKSGLPSDRFSAERTGGSVSTLTIQRTQQEDSAVYLCASSFRQGRAVEQFFGPGTRLTVL.